A selection of T cell receptor beta chains follows, all from one sample in a study of identical twins. Using its own MiXCR run on the 5' RACE reads, TCRdb lists one record per CDR3 protein. The table lists roughly 690,000 distinct CDR3 sequences, 5.5% to 6.5% of them singletons. The material sequenced was naive T cells sorted from blood. Receptors originate from a man younger than 30 in good health. Each CDR3 is given with its conserved first and last residue. The D gene is left open where the match is weak. For some rows the clone size is stated as once, few or many, or as a class when expanded; others skip it.

cdr3_nt cdr3_aa clone_size j_call d_call v_call
TGTGCCAGCAGCTTAGCTTTTGGCGGGAGTGGCTACGAGCAGTACTTC CASSLAFGGSGYEQYF few TRBJ2-7 TRBD2 TRBV7-2
TGTGCCAGCAGCTTACAGGGGACTGGGGCCAACGTCCTGACTTTC CASSLQGTGANVLTF many TRBJ2-6 - TRBV7-2
TGTGCCAGCTCACCAGACTACGGGACAGGGAGCAATGAGCAGTTCTTC CASSPDYGTGSNEQFF - TRBJ2-1 TRBD1 TRBV18
TGCAGTGCTAAGCTTGGCGGGAACACAGATACGCAGTATTTT CSAKLGGNTDTQYF many TRBJ2-3 - TRBV20-1
TGTGCCAGCAGCCCCCCTGGGTACAATGAGCAGTTCTTC CASSPPGYNEQFF many TRBJ2-1 - TRBV9
TGCGCCAGCAGCTTGGTAGCGGGAGAGGCAGATACGCAGTATTTT CASSLVAGEADTQYF - TRBJ2-3 TRBD2 TRBV5-1
TGTGCCAGTGGACAGGGGAATGAAAAACTGTTTTTT CASGQGNEKLFF many TRBJ1-4 TRBD1 TRBV6-5
TGTGCCATCAGTTCGGCAAAACAAGAGACCCAGTACTTC CAISSAKQETQYF - TRBJ2-5 - TRBV10-3
TGCAGTGCTAGAGATCGGGACTACCGGACAAGTGGCAAAAACATTCAGTACTTC CSARDRDYRTSGKNIQYF few TRBJ2-4 TRBD2 TRBV20-1
TGCAGTGCCCGAGGGGCGGGAGAGAGGGCAGATACGCAGTATTTT CSARGAGERADTQYF - TRBJ2-3 TRBD2 TRBV20-1
TGTGCCAGTAGTATGGGCGGGAGAGCCTACAATGAGCAGTTCTTC CASSMGGRAYNEQFF few TRBJ2-1 TRBD2 TRBV19
TGCGCCAGCAGCCTCCACTACGGGAACACTGAAGCTTTCTTT CASSLHYGNTEAFF many TRBJ1-1 - TRBV4-1
TGTGCCAGTAGTATCTCCGGGACTGCATACAATGAGCAGTTCTTC CASSISGTAYNEQFF few TRBJ2-1 - TRBV19
TGTGCCAGCAGTTTGAAAGGGCACACCGGGGAGCTGTTTTTT CASSLKGHTGELFF few TRBJ2-2 - TRBV12-3/TRBV12-4
TGTGCCTGGAGTGGGACGGCCTACAATGAGCAGTTCTTC CAWSGTAYNEQFF many TRBJ2-1 - TRBV30
TGTGCCAGCAGCCAAGTCCCGGAGGTAGGCAATGAGCAGTTCTTC CASSQVPEVGNEQFF many TRBJ2-1 - TRBV4-2
TGCGCCAGCAGCCCCCGGGGGGGGCCGGATCAGCCCCAGCATTTT CASSPRGGPDQPQHF few TRBJ1-5 - TRBV5-1
TGTGCCATCACGACAGGGGAGAACCATGAGCAGTTCTTC CAITTGENHEQFF many TRBJ2-1 TRBD1 TRBV10-3
TGTGCCAGCAGCCCTAACAGGGGGAATGAGCAGTTCTTC CASSPNRGNEQFF - TRBJ2-1 TRBD1 TRBV7-9
TGTGCCAGCTCACCACCACTCTCCTTGGGTGGAAAAACTAGGATGAACACTGAAGCTTTCTTT CASSPPLSLGGKTRMNTEAFF few TRBJ1-1 - TRBV18
TGTGCCAGCAGCTTGGCCCCGGGACGGGACTACAATGAGCAGTTCTTC CASSLAPGRDYNEQFF few TRBJ2-1 - TRBV7-9
TGTGCCAGCTCACCATTGCTCGCTAGCGGCACAGATACGCAGTATTTT CASSPLLASGTDTQYF - TRBJ2-3 - TRBV18
TGTGCCAGCAGTTACTCTTGGACAGTCGACTACGAGCAGTACTTC CASSYSWTVDYEQYF - TRBJ2-7 - TRBV6-2/TRBV6-3
TGTGCCAGCAGTTTATCTGGACAGGGGACGGGTTCACCCCTCCACTTT CASSLSGQGTGSPLHF - TRBJ1-6 TRBD1 TRBV27
TGCGCCAGCAGCTTCTCCGGGGGGACCCAAGAGACCCAGTACTTC CASSFSGGTQETQYF - TRBJ2-5 TRBD2 TRBV5-1
TGTGCCACCAGTGATCCAGGGAGCGGTAAACCCGGGGAGCTGTTTTTT CATSDPGSGKPGELFF many TRBJ2-2 - TRBV24-1